The next 30 T cell receptor beta chains were all read from a single sample in a study of T cells after yellow fever vaccination. TCRdb ran MiXCR on the 5' RACE reads and lists one entry per CDR3 protein. The sample includes around 100,000 distinct CDR3 sequences, 6.5% to 9% of them seen just once. The material sequenced was CD8+ T cells sorted from PBMCs, taken 45 days after the yellow fever booster vaccination. The receptors shown here come from a man in his thirties or forties who received the YFV17D yellow fever vaccine.

This clonotype was found many times. The rearrangement uses TRBV24-1 and TRBJ2-1, with TRBD1 matching 8 bases. The CDR3 has 17 amino acids. The junction had 7 bases not matched to a gene; V was cut back by 4 bases and J by 0 bases. The germline gives CDR1 KGHDR, CDR2 SFDVKD. As DNA, the CDR3 is TGTGCCACCAGTGACTACGGACAGGGAAGCTCCTACAATGAGCAGTTCTTC. Protein product: CATSDYGQGSSYNEQFF.

This clonotype was seen at least ten times. The J gene is TRBJ2-3, the V gene TRBV6-1; no reliable D call. The germline gives CDR1 MNHNS, CDR2 SASEGT. V lost 7 bases to trimming and J lost 0 bases, with 20 bases between them. CDR3 length: 17 amino acids. CDR3 sequence (DNA): TGTGCCAGCAAGATAGACGGGCTTATAGGCAGCACAGATACGCAGTATTTT. Translated: CASKIDGLIGSTDTQYF.

This clonotype was observed at least ten times. V is TRBV7-8 and J is TRBJ1-1; a weak D match, TRBD1 (5 bases). Germline CDR1 reads SGHVS; CDR2 reads FQNEAQ. The CDR3 runs to 14 residues. V was clipped by 3 bases and J by 3 bases, with 11 bases between them. CDR3 nucleotide sequence: TGTGCCAGCAGCTTGGGGGTGGGGTACACTGAAGCTTTCTTT. Translated: CASSLGVGYTEAFF.

Note on this clonotype: A much larger clone differs from this one at a single base, so this may be a read error. The chain recombines TRBV12-3 or TRBV12-4 with TRBJ2-5, with 12 bases matching TRBD2. There are 14 residues in the CDR3. Trimming at V came to 6 bases and at J to 5 bases, leaving 4 bases not matched to a gene. CDR3 protein: CASSRLAGVETQYF. Written as DNA, the CDR3 is TGTGCCAGCAGCCGACTAGCGGGAGTGGAGACCCAGTACTTC.

This clonotype was seen a handful of times. This rearrangement joins TRBV7-8 to TRBJ1-1; D might be TRBD1 (5 bases). This CDR3 contains 14 residues. Between the trimmed V and J ends, which lost 5 bases and 0 bases, there was a span of 10 bases. The germline gives CDR1 SGHVS, CDR2 FQNEAQ. As DNA, the CDR3 is TGTGCCAGCAGCCGGGGCAGGATGAACACTGAAGCTTTCTTT. It codes for CASSRGRMNTEAFF.

This clonotype was found many times. The chain has TRBV12-3 or TRBV12-4 and TRBJ1-2, with unresolved D. This CDR3 spans 16 amino acids. V lost 5 bases and J lost 6, with 22 bases in between. CDR3 sequence reads: CASSHTEVPLLDGYTF. Here the CDR3 DNA reads TGTGCCAGCAGTCATACAGAAGTCCCCCTACTCGATGGCTACACCTTC.

This clonotype was counted at least ten times. The chain recombines TRBV15 with TRBJ2-1; D is ambiguous. Trimming removed 3 bases from V and 0 bases from J, with 12 bases in between. The germline V gene encodes CDR1 LNHNV and CDR2 YYDKDF (reference sequence). The CDR3 loop spans 16 amino acids. CDR3 bases: TGTGCCACCAGCAGTCCACCCCTGAGCTCCTACAATGAGCAGTTCTTC. This translates into CATSSPPLSSYNEQFF.

The chain recombines TRBV4-3 with TRBJ2-7; D call uncertain. The V and J ends lost 0 bases and 0 bases respectively, with 12 bases between them. Germline lookup yields CDR1 LGHNA and CDR2 YSLEER. The CDR3 has 16 residues. In DNA form, the CDR3 reads TGCGCCAGCAGCCAAGATTCCCCCCCGAGCTCCTACGAGCAGTACTTC. Residues: CASSQDSPPSSYEQYF.

Many counts were recorded for this clonotype. V usage is TRBV12-3 or TRBV12-4 and J usage is TRBJ2-7; D call uncertain. The CDR3 totals 13 residues. V was cut by 6 bases and J by 6 bases, with 15 bases left in between. CDR3 DNA sequence: TGTGCCAGCAGAGACTCGGGTTCCGCCGAGCAGTACTTC. Its protein product is CASRDSGSAEQYF.

The gene calls are TRBV7-9 and TRBJ2-1, with 10 bases fitting TRBD1. The length of the CDR3 is 16 residues. In germline, CDR1 is SEHNR, CDR2 FQNEAQ (reference sequence). V lost 7 bases and J lost 6; bases outside the gene matches: 12. Here the CDR3 reads CASTIPPGTGVNEQFF. CDR3 nucleotide sequence: TGTGCCAGCACCATCCCCCCGGGGACAGGGGTCAATGAGCAGTTCTTC. Full variable domain (rest looked up from reference TRBV7-9 and TRBJ2-1): DTGVSQNPRHKITKRGQNVTFRCDPISEHNRLYWYRQTLGQGPEFLTYFQNEAQLEKSRLLSDRFSAERPKGSFSTLEIQRTEQGDSAMYLCASTIPPGTGVNEQFFGPGTRLTVL.

At least ten counts were recorded for this clonotype. V usage is TRBV6-5 and J usage is TRBJ2-2; 7 nucleotides align to TRBD2. Per germline, CDR1 MNHEY and CDR2 SVGAGI. The CDR3 is 15 amino acids. V shed 2 bases, J shed 0 bases, and the junction held 0 bases outside the gene matches. This CDR3 reads CASSYLAANTGELFF. CDR3 sequence (DNA): TGTGCCAGCAGTTACCTAGCGGCGAACACCGGGGAGCTGTTTTTT.

V and J are TRBV7-8 and TRBJ2-7; D is possibly TRBD2 (5 bases). CDR1 is SGHVS, CDR2 FQNEAQ, per germline. Trimming left V 0 bases short and J 0 bases short, with 9 bases between. The CDR3 has 15 residues. This CDR3 is CASSLAAGLSYEQYF. The CDR3 DNA is TGTGCCAGCAGCTTAGCTGCGGGCCTCTCCTACGAGCAGTACTTC. Together with reference TRBV7-8 and TRBJ2-7, the CDR3 gives the full variable domain: GAGVSQSPRYKVAKRGQDVALRCDPISGHVSLFWYQQALGQGPEFLTYFQNEAQLDKSGLPSDRFFAERPEGSVSTLKIQRTQQEDSAVYLCASSLAAGLSYEQYFGPGTRLTVT.

The table lists this clonotype with a count of one. A single base separates this from a much larger clone, so it may be a read error. The chain is built from TRBV11-2 and TRBJ2-1; TRBD1 is a possible D gene (5 bases). The germline gives CDR1 SGHAT, CDR2 FQNNGV. CDR3 size: 16 residues. The CDR3 is CACRDTGRASYNEQFF. CDR3 sequence (DNA): TGTGCCTGCAGGGATACGGGTAGGGCATCCTACAATGAGCAGTTCTTC.

This clonotype was detected many times. V is TRBV29-1 and J is TRBJ2-2, with D possibly TRBD1 on 6 matching bases. With 2 bases removed from V and 7 bases from J, the gap between germline ends came to 11 bases. The CDR3 is 13 amino acids. The germline CDR1 and CDR2 sequences are SQVTM and ANQGSEA. DNA for the CDR3: TGCAGCGTTGAAACTGGGGGCGGCGGGGAGCTGTTTTTT. Translated: CSVETGGGGELFF.

This clonotype turned up a few times. The rearrangement joins TRBV28 to TRBJ2-3; D gene ambiguous. Germline assignment: CDR1 MDHEN and CDR2 SYDVKM. The CDR3 covers 15 residues. Between the trimmed V and J ends, which lost 3 bases and 2 bases, there was a span of 12 bases. The CDR3 sequence is CASSFQRTLTDTQYF. DNA for the CDR3: TGTGCCAGCAGTTTTCAACGGACCCTCACAGATACGCAGTATTTT.

As concerns this clonotype: A much larger clone sits a single nucleotide away, making a read error possible. The rearrangement joins TRBV11-2 to TRBJ2-3, with 12 nucleotides matching TRBD2. Germline values: CDR1 SGHAT, CDR2 FQNNGV. The CDR3 length is 18 residues. CDR3 loop: CAISLGAVGLAGSDTQYF. The CDR3 DNA sequence: TGTGCCATCAGCTTAGGGGCCGTTGGACTAGCGGGATCAGATACGCAGTATTTT.

There are many counts of this clonotype. This chain joins TRBV6-5 and TRBJ2-7; weak D call: TRBD2 (6 bases). The CDR3 contains 14 residues. V lost 0 bases and J 2 bases, leaving 8 bases between the germline ends. Germline V gene data show CDR1 as MNHEY and CDR2 as SVGAGI. The CDR3 reads CASSYSAGTYEQYF. As DNA, the CDR3 is TGTGCCAGCAGTTACTCGGCGGGGACCTACGAGCAGTACTTC.

This rearrangement joins TRBV19 to TRBJ2-7; no reliable D call. Trimming removed 5 bases from V and 0 bases from J, with 14 bases in between. This CDR3 contains 15 residues. Germline loops: CDR1 LNHDA, CDR2 SQIVND (reference sequence). Here the CDR3 DNA reads TGTGCCAGTAGTCTTAAGTTTCCTAGCTCCTACGAGCAGTACTTC. Amino acids: CASSLKFPSSYEQYF.

This clonotype was observed at least ten times. The V call is TRBV12-3 or TRBV12-4, the J call TRBJ1-2; a possible D gene is TRBD1 (6 bases). This CDR3 spans 13 amino acids. Trimming took 5 bases from V and 4 from J, leaving 11 bases between them. The CDR3 DNA reads TGTGCCAGCAGTCCCAGGGGATTCTATGGCTACACCTTC. Amino acid sequence: CASSPRGFYGYTF.

This clonotype was counted a few times. This sequence joins TRBV7-2 and TRBJ2-2; 10 bases are shared with TRBD2. V lost 6 bases, J lost 4 bases, and 8 bases stayed unmatched. Germline V gene sequence: CDR1 SGHTA, CDR2 FQGNSA. The CDR3 is 16 residues long. CDR3 sequence (DNA): TGTGCCAGCAGGCACACTAGCGGGAAACTCACCGGGGAGCTGTTTTTT. It encodes CASRHTSGKLTGELFF. Supplemented by reference TRBV7-2 and TRBJ2-2, the full variable domain reads GAGVSQSPSNKVTEKGKDVELRCDPISGHTALYWYRQSLGQGLEFLIYFQGNSAPDKSGLPSDRFSAERTGGSVSTLTIQRTQQEDSAVYLCASRHTSGKLTGELFFGEGSRLTVL.

This clonotype was seen a handful of times. This chain uses TRBV27 with TRBJ2-7; no reliable D call. Trimming removed 5 bases at V and 3 bases at J, with 14 bases between. Germline CDR1 and CDR2: MNHEY and SMNVEV (reference sequence). This CDR3 region has 14 residues. The CDR3 protein is CASSAGSTLYEQYF. In DNA form, the CDR3 reads TGTGCCAGCAGTGCCGGGTCTACCCTCTACGAGCAGTACTTC.

V usage is TRBV7-9 and J usage is TRBJ2-7, with 7 bases matching TRBD1. Germline CDR1 SEHNR, CDR2 FQNEAQ (reference sequence). The CDR3 sequence is 12 residues long. V shed 3 bases, J shed 7 bases, and the junction held 3 bases outside the gene matches. The DNA for the CDR3 is TGTGCCAGCAGCTTTGAGGGACAGGAGCAGTACTTC. Translating it yields CASSFEGQEQYF.

This clonotype showed up many times. This chain uses TRBV7-9 with TRBJ1-1; 7 bases line up with TRBD1. The CDR3 runs to 20 residues. The germline V gene encodes CDR1 SEHNR and CDR2 FQNEAQ (reference sequence). V lost 5 bases and J lost 5; bases outside the gene matches: 26. The CDR3 loop reads CASSPDTGATLREMGTEAFF. The DNA of the CDR3 is TGTGCCAGCAGCCCGGACACAGGGGCCACTCTAAGGGAGATGGGGACTGAAGCTTTCTTT.

There are many counts of this clonotype. V usage is TRBV9 and J usage is TRBJ2-2; TRBD2 matches 15 bases. Germline V gives CDR1 SGDLS, CDR2 YYNGEE. The V and J ends lost 3 bases and 3 bases, in that order; junction bases with no gene match: 6. The CDR3 is made up of 18 amino acids. The CDR3 DNA reads as TGTGCCAGCAGCGCCTCGCGGACTAGCGGGAGGGACACCGGGGAGCTGTTTTTT. This codes for CASSASRTSGRDTGELFF.

The chain employs TRBV7-6 and TRBJ2-1, with D tentatively TRBD2 (7 bases). Germline lookup yields CDR1 SGHVS and CDR2 FNYEAQ. Between the trimmed V and J ends, which lost 5 bases and 6 bases, there was a span of 14 bases. The CDR3 covers 14 residues. This CDR3 reads CASSAEGGRNEQFF. In nucleotides, the CDR3 is TGTGCCAGCAGCGCCGAGGGGGGGCGCAATGAGCAGTTCTTC.

This clonotype was seen many times. The chain links TRBV5-1 to TRBJ2-7, with 8 bases fitting TRBD1. Unmatched junction bases numbered 8, after V lost 0 bases and J lost 3 bases. The germline V gene has CDR1 SGHRS and CDR2 YFSETQ. CDR3 length: 16 residues. The CDR3 spells CASSLAPDRGSYEQYF. The CDR3 region has the DNA TGCGCCAGCAGCTTGGCCCCAGACAGGGGAAGCTACGAGCAGTACTTC.

The chain combines TRBV27 with TRBJ2-1, with 8 bases lining up with TRBD2. CDR1 is MNHEY and CDR2 is SMNVEV in the germline V gene (reference sequence). The junction had 11 bases not matched to a gene; V was cut back by 6 bases and J by 4 bases. There are 16 residues in the CDR3. Here the CDR3 DNA reads TGTGCCAGCAGACCTGCCGGGAGGGCCCCTTACAATGAGCAGTTCTTC. Encoded protein: CASRPAGRAPYNEQFF.

This chain connects TRBV28 to TRBJ2-7; D might be TRBD2 (6 bases). The CDR3 consists of 17 residues. CDR1 is MDHEN and CDR2 is SYDVKM in the germline V gene. Trimming shortened V by 8 bases and J by 4 bases, and 27 bases separated the two germline ends. The CDR3 DNA follows: TGTGCCAGCGGCGCCGGGGGAACTACAGGATCGAGGTACGAGCAGTACTTC. Encoded protein: CASGAGGTTGSRYEQYF.

This clonotype was seen repeatedly, ten times or more. This rearrangement joins TRBV6-1 to TRBJ2-5; D is uncertain. CDR3 length: 13 amino acids. Germline V lookup: CDR1 MNHNS, CDR2 SASEGT. Between the trimmed V and J ends, which lost 5 bases and 7 bases, there was a span of 14 bases. The CDR3 nucleotides read TGTGCCAGCAGTCCTAACCCCTGGGGGACCCAGTACTTC. Translation: CASSPNPWGTQYF.

This clonotype came up many times. The CDR3: CASSLGQGQSSYNEQFF. CDR3 DNA: TGCGCCAGCAGCCTCGGACAGGGCCAAAGCTCCTACAATGAGCAGTTCTTC. The chain has TRBV5-1 and TRBJ2-1; 8 positions agree with TRBD1. This CDR3 has 17 residues. The V gene end was trimmed by 4 bases and the J gene end by 0 bases; junction bases not matched to a gene: 9. CDR1 is SGHRS, CDR2 YFSETQ, per germline. The entire variable domain, with the rest obtained from reference TRBV5-1 and TRBJ2-1, is as follows: KAGVTQTPRYLIKTRGQQVTLSCSPISGHRSVSWYQQTPGQGLQFLFEYFSETQRNKGNFPGRFSGRQFSNSRSEMNVSTLELGDSALYLCASSLGQGQSSYNEQFFGPGTRLTVL.